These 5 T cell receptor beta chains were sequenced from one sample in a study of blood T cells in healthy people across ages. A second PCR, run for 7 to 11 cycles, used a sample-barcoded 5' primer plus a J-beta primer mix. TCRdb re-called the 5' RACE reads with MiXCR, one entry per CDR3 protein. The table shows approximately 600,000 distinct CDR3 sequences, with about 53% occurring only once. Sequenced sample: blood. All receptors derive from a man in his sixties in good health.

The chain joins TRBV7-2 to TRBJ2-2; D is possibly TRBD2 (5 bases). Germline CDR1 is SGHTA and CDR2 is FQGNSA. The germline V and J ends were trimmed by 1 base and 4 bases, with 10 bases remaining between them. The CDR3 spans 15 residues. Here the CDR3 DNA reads TGTGCCAGCAGCTTAGTGAGGGTTGGCACCGGGGAGCTGTTTTTT. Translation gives CASSLVRVGTGELFF.

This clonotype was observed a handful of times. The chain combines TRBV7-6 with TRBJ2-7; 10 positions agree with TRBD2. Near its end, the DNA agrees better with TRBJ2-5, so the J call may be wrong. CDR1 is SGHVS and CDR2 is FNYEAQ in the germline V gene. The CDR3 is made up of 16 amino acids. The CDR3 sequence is CASSQAGGWFGETQYF. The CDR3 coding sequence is TGTGCCAGCAGCCAAGCGGGGGGGTGGTTTGGAGAGACCCAGTACTTC.

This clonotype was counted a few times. CDR3 in DNA: TGTGCCAGCAGTTTCACCGGGACTCCTAGGGGAAACATTCAGTACTTC. It yields the protein CASSFTGTPRGNIQYF. The rearrangement links TRBV27 to TRBJ2-4; possible D gene TRBD2, 6 bases. Trimming stripped 3 bases from V and 6 bases from J, with 18 bases between. This CDR3 is 16 amino acids long. Germline CDR1 and CDR2: MNHEY and SMNVEV (reference sequence).

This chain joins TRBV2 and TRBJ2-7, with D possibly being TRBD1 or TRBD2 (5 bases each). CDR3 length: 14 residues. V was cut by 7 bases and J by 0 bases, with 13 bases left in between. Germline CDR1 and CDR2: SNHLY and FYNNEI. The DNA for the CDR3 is TGTGCCAGCACTATGGGACGCCTCTCCTACGAGCAGTACTTC. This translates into CASTMGRLSYEQYF.

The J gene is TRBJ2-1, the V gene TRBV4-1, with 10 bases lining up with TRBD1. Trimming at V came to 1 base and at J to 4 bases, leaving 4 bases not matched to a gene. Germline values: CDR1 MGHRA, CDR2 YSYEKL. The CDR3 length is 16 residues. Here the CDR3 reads CASSQVGTGAYNEQFF. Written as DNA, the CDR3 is TGCGCCAGCAGCCAAGTAGGGACAGGGGCGTACAATGAGCAGTTCTTC.